The entry that follows covers one T cell receptor beta chain sequence. The data belong to a study of cytomegalovirus exposure and HLA in healthy donors. Germline-derived CDR1 and CDR2 are MNHEY and SMNVEV (reference sequence). Trimming pared 3 bases from V and 10 bases from J, leaving 13 bases between. The CDR3 runs 13 residues. In the PCR, 60 Vbeta and 13 Jbeta primers were used. The assay was immunoSEQ multiplex PCR, and TCRdb's table has in-frame clones only and misses some. Among 250,000 or so clones listed, 80% to 95% were seen once. V is TRBV27 and J is TRBJ2-1, with TRBD2 as a possible D gene (6 bases). The source material was PBMCs. This clonotype originated in a girl aged 2-10 years in good health and CMV-seronegative. The CDR3 reads CASSFSREREQFF. CDR3 bases: TGTGCCAGCAGTTTTTCCCGGGAGCGAGAGCAGTTCTTC.